This T cell receptor (beta chain) was observed in a study of T-cell memory formation after mild COVID-19. Study-wide results and limits: Detection of some responders pre-infection suggested pre-existing cross-reactive memory T cells participated.

In this sample, this clonotype turned up a few times. Antigen specificity is unknown. TCR alpha and TCR beta cDNA libraries with sample barcodes and UMIs came from 5'RACE using constant-segment primers. TCRdb recomputed calls from the 5' RACE reads with MiXCR, one row per CDR3 protein. Among some 310,000 distinct CDR3 sequences listed, roughly 20% were seen once. The length of the CDR3 is 14 residues. The V end lost 5 bases, the J end lost 7 bases, and 17 bases lay between the germline ends. Germline-derived CDR1 and CDR2 are SGHAT and FQNNGV. The chain combines TRBV11-2 with TRBJ1-2, with D possibly TRBD1 on 6 matching bases. The source of this sequence is a man younger than 35 who had mild COVID-19 (a few samples of this study predate the infection). Cell type and time point are not known. Sequencing was performed on PBMCs or a T cell subset sorted from them (not recorded which). CDR3 sequence: CASSPTQAGVGYTF. In nucleotides, the CDR3 is TGTGCCAGCAGCCCTACACAAGCAGGGGTTGGCTACACCTTC.